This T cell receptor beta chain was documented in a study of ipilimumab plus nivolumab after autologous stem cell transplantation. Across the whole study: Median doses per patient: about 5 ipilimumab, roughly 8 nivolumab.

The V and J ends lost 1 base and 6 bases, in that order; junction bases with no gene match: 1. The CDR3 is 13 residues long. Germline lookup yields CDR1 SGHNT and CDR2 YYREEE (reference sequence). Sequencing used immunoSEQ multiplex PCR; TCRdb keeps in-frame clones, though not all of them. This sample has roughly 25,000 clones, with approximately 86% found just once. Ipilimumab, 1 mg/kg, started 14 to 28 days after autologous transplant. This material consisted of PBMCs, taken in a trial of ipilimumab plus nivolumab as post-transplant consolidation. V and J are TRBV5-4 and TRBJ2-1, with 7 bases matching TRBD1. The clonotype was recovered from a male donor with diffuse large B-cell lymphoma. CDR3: CASSLRGLNEQFF. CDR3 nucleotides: TGTGCCAGCAGCTTGAGGGGGCTCAATGAGCAGTTCTTC.